This T cell receptor beta chain emerged from a study of identical twins. Notes on the study in general: Cross-sectional statistical analysis was relied on for the conclusions, without the same donors being followed. With monozygotic twins, out-of-frame TCR alpha sharing exceeded what models estimated. Invariant T cells like MAIT and iNKT could partly confound the zero-insertion analyses.

Healthy Caucasians made up all donors. Germline CDR1 SGHTA, CDR2 FQGNSA. The CDR3 spans 16 residues. Trimming took 1 base from V and 2 from J, leaving 14 bases between them. This clonotype was counted a few times. Antigen unknown. TCRdb re-called the 5' RACE reads through MiXCR, storing one row per CDR3 protein. The sample lists approximately 620,000 distinct CDR3 sequences, 8.6% occurring once. This same sample was also part of a study on yellow fever vaccine responses in identical twins.

The source of this sequence is a young woman in good health. J is TRBJ2-5 and V is TRBV7-2; no clear D. The source material was PBMCs. The CDR3 DNA reads TGTGCCAGCAGCTTAGTAGCCTTGACTTCGCAAGAGACCCAGTACTTC. It yields the protein CASSLVALTSQETQYF.